Sequencing of this T cell receptor (beta chain) was carried out in a study of identical twins. The junction had 3 bases not matched to a gene; V was cut back by 0 bases and J by 6 bases. This CDR3 region has 16 residues. Germline-derived CDR1 and CDR2 are SGHRS and YFSETQ. This clonotype was detected many times. TCRdb re-called the 5' RACE reads with MiXCR, one entry per CDR3 protein. The table includes a few hundred thousand distinct CDR3 sequences, about 8.3% detected once. These data were likewise used in another study, on yellow fever vaccine responses in identical twins.

Sequencing used memory (CD45RO+) T cells sorted from blood. The clonotype originates from a young woman in good health. The gene calls are TRBV5-1 and TRBJ2-2; 12 bases fit TRBD2. CDR3 protein: CASSLELAGGPGELFF. In nucleotides, the CDR3 is TGCGCCAGCAGCTTGGAACTAGCGGGAGGTCCCGGGGAGCTGTTTTTT.